A single sample is the source of the 27 T cell receptor delta chains below, sequenced in a study of γδ T cells in repeated Plasmodium falciparum infection. TCRdb fed the multiplex PCR reads to CATT. The table shows tens of thousands of delta-chain clones, with approximately 1.5% occurring only once. Bulk repertoires came from Vgamma9/Vdelta2+ or Vdelta2-negative gammadelta T cells flow-sorted from PBMC. Sequencing input: gamma-delta T cells from blood. The receptor set was obtained from a pool of human donors (malaria-infected and uninfected, not separated).

Comments on this clone: This DNA translates differently at residue 16 from the TCRdb protein, which is that of a much larger clone; a read error is likely, and the protein shown is the DNA's own translation. The CDR3 sequence: CALGENSCGLLLWGIHKLIF. CDR3 DNA: TGTGCTCTTGGGGAAAATTCCTGCGGCCTTCTCCTGTGGGGGATACATAAACTCATCTTT. The chain joins TRDV1 to TRDJ1; TRDD3 matches 10 bases. TCRdb does not report a J gene; here it was assigned by matching the DNA to germline references. V lost 2 bases and J lost 6; bases outside the gene matches: 21. Germline V lookup: CDR1 TSWWSYY, CDR2 QGS. The CDR3 is 20 residues long.

Only a few counts were recorded for this clone. Translating this DNA gives a protein that differs at residue 7 from the TCRdb one, which belongs to a much larger clone; a read error is likely, and the protein shown is this translation. The V and J genes are TRDV1 and TRDJ1, with D perhaps given as TRDD2 or TRDD3 (6 bases each). This CDR3 has 23 residues. The V end lost 4 bases, the J end lost 3 bases, and 39 bases lay between the germline ends. Germline V lookup: CDR1 TSWWSYY, CDR2 QGS. CDR3 in amino acids: CALGVPSLFRPGRYERYADKLIF. CDR3 in DNA: TGTGCTCTTGGGGTCCCTTCCCTTTTTCGCCCTGGGAGATACGAGAGGTACGCCGATAAACTCATCTTT.

This clone was recorded at least ten times. TCRdb's listed protein matches a much larger clone and diverges from this DNA's translation at residue 4, likely through a read error; the protein shown comes from the DNA. The V and J genes are TRDV2 and TRDJ1; 10 bases are shared with TRDD3. The CDR3 totals 18 residues. The germline V gene has CDR1 GEAIGNYY and CDR2 EKD. The J segment lost 0 bases and the V segment lost 5 bases, leaving 14 bases of the junction unmatched. The CDR3 DNA reads TGTGCCTGTGGCACACGACAATACTGGGGGATTTACACCGATAAACTCATCTTT. Translating gives CACGTRQYWGIYTDKLIF.

This clone was recorded a few times. A single base is all that separates this from a far larger clone, so a read error is likely. Distinct nucleotide sequences in the sample also encode this CDR3. V gene TRDV2 combines with J gene TRDJ1; TRDD3 matches at 9 bases. Germline matching of the DNA provided the J gene here, since TCRdb leaves it blank. The germline V gene has CDR1 GEAIGNYY and CDR2 EKD. The CDR3 covers 16 residues. The CDR3 region is CACDTGIEWGIDKLIF. The CDR3 coding sequence is TGCGCCTGTGACACCGGTATCGAGTGGGGGATAGATAAACTCATCTTT.

The V call is TRDV2, the J call TRDJ1, with D maybe TRDD3 (6 bases). Here the J gene was assigned by germline matching of the DNA, as TCRdb has none. Germline lookup yields CDR1 GEAIGNYY and CDR2 EKD. The CDR3 covers 17 residues. The V gene lost 2 bases and the J gene lost 5 bases, with 23 bases spanning the gap. The CDR3 protein is CACDNVGGTRGADKLIF. The CDR3 DNA sequence: TGTGCCTGTGACAACGTGGGGGGCACCCGGGGAGCAGATAAACTCATCTTT.

This clone was seen more than once but under ten times. TCRdb records a much larger clone's protein for this DNA, with a difference at residue 8 that likely arises from a read error; the protein given is the translation of the DNA. CDR3 in DNA: TGTGCTCTTGGGGATCCAATTCTCCTACAGGGGGATAACCGTGCGGACTCCTGGGACACCCGACAGATGTTTTTC. Translated, it gives CALGDPILLQGDNRADSWDTRQMFF. The chain has TRDV1 and TRDJ3; 8 bases are shared with TRDD3. TCRdb records no J gene; here it was assigned by comparing the DNA to germline. The length of the CDR3 is 25 residues. Per germline, CDR1 TSWWSYY and CDR2 QGS. J was trimmed by 0 bases and V by 3 bases; bases with no gene match: 25.

This clone has only a few counts. This sequence is one base from a far larger clone and is likely a read error. In the same sample, other DNA sequences code for this CDR3. V gene TRDV1 was called; the J gene was not; the D call TRDD3 from the table was never checked on the DNA. The length of the CDR3 is 21 residues. Per germline, CDR1 TSWWSYY and CDR2 QGS. This CDR3 reads CALGEFPFLHLGDTIADKLIF. In nucleotides, the CDR3 is TGTGCTCTTGGGGAATTCCCGTTCCTCCATCTGGGGGATACCATTGCCGATAAACTTATCTTT.

This clone was observed at least ten times. One base separates it from a far larger clone, so it is likely a read error. Distinct nucleotide sequences in the sample also encode this CDR3. This sequence joins TRDV2 and TRDJ1; 11 bases line up with TRDD3. Germline assignment: CDR1 GEAIGNYY and CDR2 EKD. CDR3 length: 18 amino acids. Germline trimming cut 3 bases from V and 0 bases from J; bases unmatched to any gene: 11. The DNA for the CDR3 is TGTGCCTGTGACCCCGTGCTGGGGGATACCCAGGACACCGATAAACTCATCTTT. This sequence encodes CACDPVLGDTQDTDKLIF.

This clone has a handful of counts. A far more abundant clone sits one base away, making this likely a read error. The sample carries other DNA sequences with the same CDR3. The chain has TRDV1 and TRDJ1; 12 positions match TRDD3. TCRdb offers no J gene call, so here the DNA was matched to germline to obtain one. The CDR3 is made up of 26 amino acids. V gave up 3 bases and J gave up 1 base; unmatched junction bases: 33. CDR1 TSWWSYY and CDR2 QGS come from the germline V gene. CDR3 residues: CALGEPFFCRPFLNGLGDTFTDKLIF. CDR3 nucleotide sequence: TGTGCTCTTGGGGAGCCCTTTTTCTGTCGGCCCTTCCTAAACGGACTGGGGGATACCTTCACCGATAAACTCATCTTT.

This clone was found a few times. The amino acid sequence in TCRdb belongs to a much larger clone and departs from this DNA's translation at residue 16, likely a sequencing read error; the sequence shown is translated from the DNA. The chain has TRDV3 and TRDJ1; D gene unclear. Looked up from germline, CDR1 is TVYSNPD and CDR2 is GDNSRS (reference sequence). The CDR3 sequence is 19 residues long. DNA for the CDR3: TGTGCCTTGAGCTTGCGTAGGTACGACCACGTCTGGTACACCGATAGACTCATCTTT. It is translated as CALSLRRYDHVWYTDRLIF.

Comments on this clone: The translation of this DNA and the TCRdb protein of a much larger clone differ at residue 3, probably owing to a read error; the protein shown here is translated from the DNA. The CDR3 DNA reads TGTGCCCGTGACACCATATCGCCCCGGGGGATCCTAACCGATAAACTCATCTTT. Residues: CARDTISPRGILTDKLIF. The rearrangement uses TRDV2 and TRDJ1; TRDD3 agrees at 7 bases. This CDR3 has 18 residues. Per germline, CDR1 GEAIGNYY and CDR2 EKD.

The genes are TRDV1 and TRDJ1; 9 bases align to TRDD3. Germline CDR1 is TSWWSYY and CDR2 is QGS. The CDR3 is 23 residues long. V dropped 9 bases and J dropped 0; count of bases not matched to a gene: 32. The CDR3 sequence: CALQSGPPFTGGLQHTYTDKLIF. CDR3 bases: TGTGCTCTGCAGTCGGGGCCTCCGTTTACTGGGGGACTCCAGCACACGTACACCGATAAACTCATCTTT.

In its sample, this clone was seen a few times. This DNA's translation and the protein TCRdb lists, from a much larger clone, do not match at residue 22, likely due to a read error; the protein shown is translated from the DNA. This CDR3 is CALGELVGTHYWGIRPYTDKLTF. CDR3 bases: TGTGCTCTTGGGGAACTGGTGGGGACACACTACTGGGGGATACGCCCCTACACCGATAAACTCACCTTT. TRDV1 is the V gene, and the J gene was not called; TRDD3, the D gene given by the table, was not confirmed from the DNA. The germline CDR1 and CDR2 sequences are TSWWSYY and QGS. The CDR3 contains 23 residues.

In its sample, this clone was seen a few times. A far larger clone is a single base away, which makes a read error likely. This sample includes further DNA sequences coding for the same CDR3. The chain joins TRDV1 to TRDJ1, with D tentatively TRDD2 (5 bases). Because TCRdb records no J gene, it was assigned here through a match of the DNA to germline. The CDR3 covers 21 residues. Germline V lookup: CDR1 TSWWSYY, CDR2 QGS. V lost 1 base and J lost 8, with 35 bases in between. CDR3 region: CALGERKPYGPSTILPSKLIF. The CDR3 DNA is TGTGCTCTTGGGGAACGGAAGCCCTACGGACCCTCCACTATACTCCCGTCAAAACTCATCTTT.

A remark on this clone: Given a far larger clone just one base away, this is likely a sequencing read error. This specimen includes other DNA sequences encoding the same CDR3. The chain links TRDV1 to TRDJ1; TRDD3 agrees at 7 bases. Trimming cost V 3 bases and J 1 base; bases outside gene matches: 32. Germline V gene data show CDR1 as TSWWSYY and CDR2 as QGS. CDR3 size: 24 residues. The CDR3 is CALGEGEGTVIPVLGIACTDKLIF. CDR3 nucleotide sequence: TGTGCTCTTGGGGAGGGGGAAGGAACGGTCATTCCAGTACTGGGGATTGCCTGCACCGATAAACTCATCTTT.

This clone was detected many times. This DNA's translation differs at residue 14 from TCRdb's protein, which comes from a much larger clone; a read error is likely, and the protein shown is translated from the DNA. V is TRDV1 and J is TRDJ1, with 9 bases that match TRDD3. This CDR3 has 17 amino acids. Germline lookup yields CDR1 TSWWSYY and CDR2 QGS. CDR3 protein: CALGVGAGGFSTDELIF. DNA of the CDR3: TGTGCTCTTGGGGTCGGGGCTGGGGGATTCTCTACCGATGAACTCATCTTT.

There are a few counts of this clone. This DNA's translation differs at residue 9 from TCRdb's protein, which comes from a much larger clone; a read error is likely, and the protein shown is translated from the DNA. V usage is TRDV1 and J usage is TRDJ1; TRDD3 matches 7 bases. Germline trimming cut 1 base from V and 4 bases from J; bases unmatched to any gene: 21. The CDR3 is 20 residues long. Germline CDR1 and CDR2: TSWWSYY and QGS. CDR3 sequence: CALGEPGAPRSGGSSDKLIF. The CDR3 DNA is TGTGCTCTTGGGGAACCGGGGGCCCCACGCTCCGGGGGATCAAGCGATAAACTCATCTTT.

In regard to this clone: The mismatch at residue 15 between this DNA's translation and the TCRdb protein of a much larger clone likely reflects a read error; the protein shown is translated from the DNA. The V gene is TRDV1, the J gene TRDJ1, with D perhaps TRDD2 or TRDD3 (7 bases each). TCRdb supplies no J gene; here it was assigned by aligning the nucleotide sequence to germline. The ends were cut back, 1 base at V and 0 bases at J, with 33 bases in the middle. Germline values: CDR1 TSWWSYY, CDR2 QGS. CDR3 size: 23 residues. Here the CDR3 reads CALGERFLPHGVGGHQYTDKLIF. The CDR3 region has the DNA TGTGCTCTTGGGGAACGGTTCCTACCCCATGGTGTTGGGGGACACCAATACACCGATAAACTCATCTTT.

Only a few counts were recorded for this clone. TCRdb attributes to this sequence the protein of a much larger clone, which differs from the DNA translation at residue 16; a read error is likely, and the protein displayed is translated from the DNA. The genes are TRDV3 and TRDJ1, with 8 nucleotides matching TRDD3. Trimming removed 0 bases from V and 0 bases from J; junction bases left unmatched: 30. This CDR3 contains 23 residues. In germline, CDR1 is TVYSNPD, CDR2 GDNSRS (reference sequence). The CDR3 spells CAFRGVRSGLQGGGLPYTDKLIF. CDR3 DNA sequence: TGTGCCTTTAGAGGGGTTAGGTCGGGCCTACAGGGTGGGGGATTACCGTACACCGATAAACTCATCTTT.

This clone was found many times. A read error likely explains why the TCRdb protein, taken from a much larger clone, differs from this DNA's translation at residue 10; the protein shown is translated from the DNA. V gene TRDV3 combines with J gene TRDJ1, with D tentatively TRDD2 or TRDD3 (6 bases each). This CDR3 contains 18 residues. V was shortened by 3 bases and J by 0 bases, with 26 bases between the two germline ends. The germline CDR1 and CDR2 sequences are TVYSNPD and GDNSRS (reference sequence). In DNA form, the CDR3 reads TGTGCCTTCTCCTCTCCTACTGGGTTGCCATGGAACACCGATAAACTCATCTTT. Translating it yields CAFSSPTGLPWNTDKLIF.

As to this clone: A read error likely explains why the TCRdb protein, taken from a much larger clone, differs from this DNA's translation at residue 25; the protein shown is translated from the DNA. V and J are TRDV1 and TRDJ1; tentative D call: TRDD3 (7 bases). The germline CDR1 and CDR2 sequences are TSWWSYY and QGS. There are 27 residues in the CDR3. The CDR3, as DNA: TGTGCTCTTGGGGAACTAGCATTCCTTCCCTCGAAACGAGGCTGGGGGGACCTGTCTCTGTACACCGATAAACCCATCTTT. Protein product: CALGELAFLPSKRGWGDLSLYTDKPIF.

This clone was picked up a small number of times. TCRdb has a much larger clone's protein, which differs at residue 4 from the translation of this DNA, likely because of a read error; what is shown is the protein translated from the DNA. The V call is TRDV1, the J call TRDJ1, with D perhaps matching TRDD3 (6 bases). This CDR3 is built from 20 residues. Germline loops: CDR1 TSWWSYY, CDR2 QGS. CDR3 sequence: CALEEPANVLHILGPDKLIF. The CDR3, as DNA: TGTGCTCTTGAGGAACCAGCTAACGTCCTCCACATACTGGGTCCCGATAAACTCATCTTT.

This clone is deemed medium-sized (0.01 to 0.1%). In the same sample, other DNA sequences code for this CDR3. CDR3 protein: CALGERYPGYVSDKLIF. CDR3 nucleotides: TGTGCTCTTGGGGAACGGTATCCGGGGTATGTTTCCGATAAACTCATCTTT. The rearrangement links TRDV1 to TRDJ1; no definite D call. CDR1 is TSWWSYY and CDR2 is QGS in the germline V gene. The CDR3 covers 17 residues. V was trimmed by 1 base and J by 3 bases, leaving 18 bases between them.

For this clone: TCRdb's protein, taken from a much larger clone, differs from this DNA's translation at residue 17, likely owing to a read error; the protein displayed comes from the DNA. The J gene is TRDJ1, the V gene TRDV1, with 7 bases that match TRDD3. TCRdb does not report a J gene; here it was assigned by matching the DNA to germline references. The germline gives CDR1 TSWWSYY, CDR2 QGS. The CDR3 contains 20 residues. CDR3 nucleotides: TGTGCTCTTGGGGAATGGGGGAGGTCCTGGGCCCGACTCAGAGCCGATAGACTCATCTTT. Residues: CALGEWGRSWARLRADRLIF.

This clone has ten or more counts. The mismatch at residue 13 between this DNA's translation and the TCRdb protein of a much larger clone likely reflects a read error; the protein shown is translated from the DNA. The chain has TRDV1 and TRDJ1, with D perhaps assigned TRDD2 or TRDD3 (5 bases each). This CDR3 region has 21 residues. Germline loops: CDR1 TSWWSYY, CDR2 QGS. The V and J ends lost 1 base and 0 bases respectively, with 27 bases between them. The CDR3 sequence is CALGERPYRIGVFAYTDKLIF. CDR3 DNA: TGTGCTCTTGGGGAACGTCCCTACCGGATAGGCGTATTTGCGTACACCGATAAACTCATCTTT.

This clone was recorded many times. TCRdb's listed protein matches a much larger clone and diverges from this DNA's translation at residue 13, likely through a read error; the protein shown comes from the DNA. The chain has TRDV1 and TRDJ1, with a tentative D call TRDD3 (6 bases). The V end was cut by 4 bases, the J end by 1 base, with 25 bases between. This CDR3 is 19 amino acids long. Per germline, CDR1 TSWWSYY and CDR2 QGS. The CDR3 DNA is TGTGCTCTTGGGGCTTTCCTTTTGGGGGGACTACCGTGCACCGATAAACTCATCTTT. Protein product: CALGAFLLGGLPCTDKLIF.

Details on this clone: The protein in TCRdb stems from a much larger clone and differs at residue 3 from this DNA's translation, likely a read error; here the protein is translated from the DNA. The genes are TRDV1 and TRDJ1; 13 nucleotides line up with TRDD3. The germline CDR1 and CDR2 sequences are TSWWSYY and QGS. The CDR3 has 24 amino acids. The DNA for the CDR3 is TGTGCTATTGGGGCCCGCCTTCCTACCAATAAACTGGGGGATACGGAGGTCAGATCCGATAAACTCATCTTT. This translates into CAIGARLPTNKLGDTEVRSDKLIF.